This TCR beta chain was obtained from a study of lymphopenia after photon versus proton radiotherapy. Points on this clone: Its antigen remains unknown.

Germline V CDR1 and CDR2: SGHRS, YFSETQ. This CDR3 has 15 amino acids. Between the trimmed V and J ends, which lost 0 bases and 2 bases, there was a span of 12 bases. This table comes from immunoSEQ multiplex PCR, and its TCRdb copy is limited to in-frame clones, with some not included. This table holds 50,000 to 70,000 clones, 87% found once. Whole-study results and caveats: After lymphocyte nadir, photon-treated repertoires showed oligoclonal expansion, especially CD8+ Temra. Under photons, naive T cells and diversity fell while effector/memory populations rose.

The receptor's source is a man older than 75 with esophageal cancer. The sample was peripheral blood, taken from a patient treated with proton-based radiotherapy. The V and J genes are TRBV5-1 and TRBJ2-7; D perhaps matches TRBD2 (6 bases). Here the CDR3 DNA reads TGCGCCAGCAGCTTGGAACTAGCCGGCACCTACGAGCAGTACTTC. Its translation is CASSLELAGTYEQYF. Based on the CDR3 plus reference TRBV5-1 and TRBJ2-7, the full variable domain is KAGVTQTPRYLIKTRGQQVTLSCSPISGHRSVSWYQQTPGQGLQFLFEYFSETQRNKGNFPGRFSGRQFSNSRSEMNVSTLELGDSALYLCASSLELAGTYEQYFGPGTRLTVT.